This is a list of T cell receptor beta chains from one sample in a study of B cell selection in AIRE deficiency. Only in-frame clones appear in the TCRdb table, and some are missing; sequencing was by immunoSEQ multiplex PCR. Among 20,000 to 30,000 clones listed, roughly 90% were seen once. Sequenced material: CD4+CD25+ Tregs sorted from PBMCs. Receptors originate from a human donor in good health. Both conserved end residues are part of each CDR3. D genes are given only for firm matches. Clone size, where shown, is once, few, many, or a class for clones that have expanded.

CASSLTGTGSTEAFF | TGTGCCAGCAGCTTAACCGGGACAGGTTCCACTGAAGCTTTCTTT | TRBJ1-1 | . | TRBD1 | TRBV7-9
CASSYSKRNYGYTF | TGTGCCAGCAGTTACTCGAAACGGAACTATGGCTACACCTTC | TRBJ1-2 | . | . | TRBV6-5
CASSSRTSTEAFF | TGTGCCAGCTCATCCCGGACAAGCACTGAAGCTTTCTTT | TRBJ1-1 | . | . | TRBV18
CASRLAVQETQYF | TGCGCCAGCAGACTAGCGGTACAAGAGACCCAGTACTTC | TRBJ2-5 | . | TRBD2 | TRBV5-1
CASSYEAGGILDTQYF | TGTGCCAGCAGTTACGAAGCGGGGGGAATATTGGATACGCAGTATTTT | TRBJ2-3 | . | TRBD2 | TRBV6-5
CAWSIGANVLTF | TGTGCCTGGAGCATAGGGGCCAACGTCCTGACTTTC | TRBJ2-6 | . | . | TRBV30
CSARRTYEQYF | TGCAGTGCTAGGCGGACGTACGAGCAGTACTTC | TRBJ2-7 | . | . | TRBV20-1
CASSSDSSGANVLTF | TGTGCCAGCAGCTCCGACAGCTCTGGGGCCAACGTCCTGACTTTC | TRBJ2-6 | . | . | TRBV2
CASSGRSITDTQYF | TGCGCCAGCAGCGGCCGGAGCATCACAGATACGCAGTATTTT | TRBJ2-3 | . | . | TRBV5-1
CASSVGEGAHYGYTF | TGTGCCAGCAGCGTAGGGGAAGGGGCCCACTATGGCTACACCTTC | TRBJ1-2 | . | . | TRBV9
CASTRWGNSPLHF | TGTGCCAGCACCCGATGGGGGAATTCACCCCTCCACTTT | TRBJ1-6 | . | . | TRBV28
CASSLGLREKLFF | TGTGCCAGCAGCTTAGGCCTCCGGGAAAAACTGTTTTTT | TRBJ1-4 | . | . | TRBV13
CASSSPSITKEKLFF | TGTGCCAGCAGTTCCCCAAGCATTACGAAGGAAAAACTGTTTTTT | TRBJ1-4 | medium-sized | . | TRBV28
CASSVNRGEKLFF | TGCGCCAGCAGCGTGAACAGGGGTGAAAAACTGTTTTTT | TRBJ1-4 | . | TRBD1 | TRBV5-1
CASSLSGSNSPLHF | TGTGCCAGCAGCTTAAGTGGGTCTAATTCACCCCTCCACTTT | TRBJ1-6 | . | . | TRBV13
CASSINGGSYEQYF | TGTGCCAGTAGTATAAACGGGGGGTCCTACGAGCAGTACTTC | TRBJ2-7 | . | TRBD2 | TRBV19
CASSPNRGEKLFF | TGTGCCAGCAGCCCGAACAGGGGTGAAAAACTGTTTTTT | TRBJ1-4 | . | TRBD1 | TRBV6-5
CATSWVGWNYGYTF | TGTGCCACCTCGTGGGTGGGATGGAACTATGGCTACACCTTC | TRBJ1-2 | . | . | TRBV19
CASSPQGISDEQFF | TGCGCCAGCAGCCCACAGGGTATCTCTGATGAGCAGTTCTTC | TRBJ2-1 | . | . | TRBV5-1
CASSVATVGEAFF | TGTGCCAGCAGCGTAGCTACGGTGGGCGAAGCTTTCTTT | TRBJ1-1 | . | . | TRBV9
CASSEGTLKGYTF | TGTGCCAGCAGTGAAGGGACACTCAAGGGCTACACCTTC | TRBJ1-2 | . | . | TRBV2
CASSLAMTVNTEAFF | TGCGCCAGCAGCTTGGCAATGACAGTGAACACTGAAGCTTTCTTT | TRBJ1-1 | . | . | TRBV5-1
CASRGDRLNTEAFF | TGCGCCAGCAGGGGGGACAGACTAAACACTGAAGCTTTCTTT | TRBJ1-1 | . | TRBD1 | TRBV10-2
CASSFLAGEQETQYF | TGTGCCAGCAGCTTCCTAGCGGGGGAACAAGAGACCCAGTACTTC | TRBJ2-5 | . | TRBD2 | TRBV11-2
CASSEPDWGAYTEAFF | TGTGCCAGCAGTGAACCGGATTGGGGGGCGTACACTGAAGCTTTCTTT | TRBJ1-1 | . | . | TRBV2
CSALGTDTQYF | TGCAGTGCTTTAGGGACAGATACGCAGTATTTT | TRBJ2-3 | . | . | TRBV20-1
CASSLGGGWETQYF | TGTGCCAGCAGTTTAGGAGGGGGCTGGGAGACCCAGTACTTC | TRBJ2-5 | . | . | TRBV27
CASSHDRLWPQHF | TGCGCCAGCAGCCACGACCGGCTGTGGCCCCAGCATTTT | TRBJ1-5 | . | . | TRBV4-1
CASSPHLQGVWMNTEAFF | TGTGCCAGCAGTCCTCACTTACAGGGAGTTTGGATGAACACTGAAGCTTTCTTT | TRBJ1-1 | . | . | TRBV27
CASSLSGTAETQYF | TGTGCCAGCAGCTTGTCCGGGACAGCAGAGACCCAGTACTTC | TRBJ2-5 | . | TRBD1 | TRBV5-4
CASSLDTSDSYFDEQYF | TGCGCCAGCAGCTTGGATACCTCCGACAGTTACTTCGACGAGCAGTACTTC | TRBJ2-7 | . | . | TRBV5-1
CASSLGDRHTF | TGCGCCAGCAGCTTGGGGGACAGGCACACCTTC | TRBJ1-2 | . | TRBD1 | TRBV5-1
CASSSSLGQGAGDGYGYTF | TGTGCCAGCAGCTCTTCCCTAGGACAGGGGGCGGGGGACGGGTATGGCTACACCTTC | TRBJ1-2 | . | TRBD1 | TRBV7-2
CASSTGFLRDGQPQHF | TGTGCCAGCAGCACAGGGTTTTTACGAGATGGTCAGCCCCAGCATTTT | TRBJ1-5 | once | . | TRBV9
CASSLQAVNEQFF | TGTGCCAGCAGCTTACAAGCGGTCAATGAGCAGTTCTTC | TRBJ2-1 | . | . | TRBV7-9
CASRTAANTGELFF | TGTGCCAGTAGGACGGCGGCGAACACCGGGGAGCTGTTTTTT | TRBJ2-2 | . | . | TRBV19
CASSLLRGTQYF | TGTGCCAGCAGCTTACTGAGGGGTACGCAGTATTTT | TRBJ2-3 | . | . | TRBV5-6
CASSIGLTQLDEQFF | TGTGCCAGTAGTATAGGTCTTACACAACTGGATGAGCAGTTCTTC | TRBJ2-1 | . | . | TRBV19
CSADLLTGIPF | TGCAGTGCCGACCTCTTGACAGGGATACCGTTT | TRBJ1-4 | . | TRBD1 | TRBV20-1
CASSIIDSYEQYF | TGTGCCAGTAGTATTATTGACTCCTACGAGCAGTACTTC | TRBJ2-7 | . | . | TRBV19
CASTRTGITNEQFF | TGTGCCAGCACTCGCACGGGGATAACGAATGAGCAGTTCTTC | TRBJ2-1 | . | . | TRBV11-2
CATSRGGQVGNQPQHF | TGTGCCACCAGCAGGGGGGGACAGGTAGGCAATCAGCCCCAGCATTTT | TRBJ1-5 | . | TRBD1 | TRBV15
CASSIGTSPRYEQYF | TGTGCCAGCAGCATAGGGACATCGCCTAGATACGAGCAGTACTTC | TRBJ2-7 | . | . | TRBV21-1
CASSPQGRGTDTQYF | TGTGCCAGCAGCCCGCAGGGGAGGGGCACAGATACGCAGTATTTT | TRBJ2-3 | . | . | TRBV13
CASSLGQQPEAFF | TGTGCCAGCTCACTCGGACAGCAGCCTGAAGCTTTCTTT | TRBJ1-1 | . | . | TRBV18
CATSRDHEQYF | TGTGCCACCAGCAGAGACCACGAGCAGTACTTC | TRBJ2-7 | . | . | TRBV15
CASSQGIPAGNTIYF | TGTGCCAGCAGCCAAGGGATCCCTGCAGGAAACACCATATATTTT | TRBJ1-3 | . | . | TRBV21-1